The entry below describes one T cell receptor (beta chain). Its antigen remains unknown. The data belong to a study of T-cell reconstitution after alpha-beta-depleted transplantation in children. Study observations and caveats: Two months or so post-transplant, alpha-beta T cells reportedly derived from several hundred expanded graft clones. Elevated TCRbeta diversity at day 60 was traced, in some patients, to surviving recipient T cells and thymic progenitors.

Germline loops: CDR1 SGHRS, CDR2 YFSETQ. Trimming removed 0 bases at V and 0 bases at J, with 10 bases between. CDR3 length equals 15 residues. TCRbeta library construction was performed incorporating unique molecular identifiers. TCRdb reanalysed the PCR reads using MiXCR and keeps one entry per CDR3 protein. There are about 870,000 distinct CDR3 sequences in the sample; less than 20% occur only once, and around 5.3% lies in the top ten. The chain joins TRBV5-1 to TRBJ2-7; a weak D match, TRBD1 (5 bases). The receptor was isolated from a male patient younger than 18 who had a stem cell transplant for acute lymphoblastic leukemia, so the T cells may come from the graft donor. The sequencing here drew on PBMCs, mostly from graft donor cells, taken 360 days after TCRalphabeta/CD19-depleted stem cell transplant. CDR3: CASSLGTPDSYEQYF. Here the CDR3 DNA reads TGCGCCAGCAGCTTGGGGACACCGGACTCCTACGAGCAGTACTTC.